A single sample gave rise to the 4 T cell receptor beta chains below, sequenced in a study of T cell repertoires in cytomegalovirus infection. Each CDR3 protein is one row after TCRdb ran MiXCR on the reads. This sample yields 400,000 or so distinct CDR3 sequences, of which approximately 31% are seen a single time; roughly 13% belongs to the top ten. Sequencing used PBMCs. The receptors were sampled from a human donor in good health (CMV status not recorded). Some clones in this sample may be carry-over from other donors' samples.

The gene calls are TRBV11-2 and TRBJ1-3, with D maybe TRBD1 (5 bases). The CDR3 runs 21 residues. Germline CDR1 reads SGHAT; CDR2 reads FQNNGV. V shed 2 bases and J shed 4 bases, with 30 bases lying between them. For the CDR3, the DNA is TGTGCCAGCAGCTTAATTAAGCGGGGGGGTTCCGGGTCAACTGGCGGAAACACCATATATTTT. Translation: CASSLIKRGGSGSTGGNTIYF. Variable domain in full (rest from reference TRBV11-2 and TRBJ1-3): EAGVAQSPRYKIIEKRQSVAFWCNPISGHATLYWYQQILGQGPKLLIQFQNNGVVDDSQLPKDRFSAERLKGVDSTLKIQPAKLEDSAVYLCASSLIKRGGSGSTGGNTIYFGEGSWLTVV.

Notes on this clonotype: This clone may be a read error of a much larger clone one base away. The chain combines TRBV24-1 with TRBJ1-2, with D unclear. Germline CDR1 KGHDR, CDR2 SFDVKD. There are 14 residues in the CDR3. CDR3: CATSDSTAFYVYTF. The CDR3 region has the DNA TGTGCCACCAGTGATTCCACAGCTTTCTATGTCTACACCTTC.

This clonotype has just a few counts. J is TRBJ1-2 and V is TRBV6-5; D unresolved. V lost 0 bases and J lost 4, with 12 bases in between. Germline CDR1 and CDR2: MNHEY and SVGAGI. The CDR3 length is 15 residues. CDR3 sequence: CASSYSGVQSYGYTF. CDR3 nucleotide sequence: TGTGCCAGCAGTTACTCGGGCGTCCAAAGCTATGGCTACACCTTC.

In this sample, this clonotype turned up a few times. The chain couples TRBV4-3 to TRBJ1-5; D is ambiguous. CDR1 LGHNA and CDR2 YSLEER come from the germline V gene. The ends were cut back, 3 bases at V and 6 bases at J, with 12 bases in the middle. This CDR3 is 14 amino acids long. The CDR3 here is CASSHGATGQPQHF. CDR3 coding DNA: TGCGCCAGCAGCCACGGAGCCACGGGTCAGCCCCAGCATTTT.